A selection of T cell receptor beta chains follows, all from one sample in a study of blood T cell repertoires in COVID-19. Using immunoSEQ multiplex PCR, the repertoire was profiled, and TCRdb retains in-frame clones only, with some absent. The data show 300,000 or so clones, more than 70% seen once. Sequenced sample: peripheral blood. These receptors all come from a woman in her 50s who had recovered from COVID-19. Both conserved end residues are part of each CDR3. Each record gives: D gene, J gene, clone size, V gene, CDR3 DNA, CDR3 protein. A D gene is named only where the DNA matches it firmly. Clone size is given for some rows only: seen once, a few or many times, or a class if the clone is expanded.

. TRBJ1-3 few TRBV3-1/TRBV3-2 TGTGCCAGCAGCCAAGAGCTTGGGCGCTCTGGAAACACCATATATTTT CASSQELGRSGNTIYF
. TRBJ2-1 . TRBV3-1/TRBV3-2 TGTGCCAGCAGCCCCCGGCAACAGGGCAACAATGAGCAGTTCTTC CASSPRQQGNNEQFF
. TRBJ2-7 . TRBV27 TGTGCCAGCAGTTTAATCGGTGGGAGCACCTACGAGCAGTACTTC CASSLIGGSTYEQYF
. TRBJ2-7 . TRBV7-2 TGTGCCAGCAGCTTAGGGGCTAGCGCCACCTACGAGCAGTACTTC CASSLGASATYEQYF
TRBD1 TRBJ1-2 few TRBV28 TGTGCCAGCAGTTCGCCGGGACAGGGGGTTAACTATGGCTACACCTTC CASSSPGQGVNYGYTF
TRBD1 TRBJ1-1 . TRBV7-9 TGTGCCAGCAGCCCCCAGACAGGGTTGGACACTGAAGCTTTCTTT CASSPQTGLDTEAFF
. TRBJ2-7 . TRBV27 TGTGCCAGCAGCCACCCGGGGGGCGGTCGTTACGAGCAGTACTTC CASSHPGGGRYEQYF
TRBD2 TRBJ2-1 . TRBV18 TGTGCCAGCTCACCGGGAGGGGAGGTTCACAATGAGCAGTTCTTC CASSPGGEVHNEQFF
. TRBJ1-4 . TRBV6-5 TGTGCCAGCAACCCTGCGAGGGGACACGAAAAACTGTTTTTT CASNPARGHEKLFF
. TRBJ1-2 . TRBV6-2/TRBV6-3 TGTGCCAGCAGTTACGGAGGCCGCTATGGCTACACCTTC CASSYGGRYGYTF
. TRBJ2-5 . TRBV12-5 TGTGCTAGTGGTTTTGTTACCGGGGTTAAGGAGACCCAGTACTTC CASGFVTGVKETQYF
. TRBJ1-1 . TRBV28 TGTGCCAGCAAACTCCAGGGTTCCACTGAAGCTTTCTTT CASKLQGSTEAFF
. TRBJ2-7 . TRBV29-1 TGCAGCGTTGAGGGCGGGTACGAGCAGTACTTC CSVEGGYEQYF
TRBD1 TRBJ2-3 . TRBV7-2 TGTGCCAGCAGTCCACAGGGGTACACAGATACGCAGTATTTT CASSPQGYTDTQYF
TRBD2 TRBJ2-2 . TRBV7-2 TGTGCCAGCAGCCCCGAGGGACTAGACACCGGGGAGCTGTTTTTT CASSPEGLDTGELFF
. TRBJ1-1 . TRBV27 TGTGCCAGCAGTTCCCTGGCGGGGTGGGAAGCTTTCTTT CASSSLAGWEAFF
TRBD2 TRBJ2-1 once TRBV7-9 TGTGCCAGCAGTTCCCCTCTAGCGGGGGGCCTTGGGGAGCAGTTCTTC CASSSPLAGGLGEQFF
. TRBJ1-2 few TRBV7-9 TGTGCCAGCAGCCCACAGGCGAACTATGGCTACACCTTC CASSPQANYGYTF
. TRBJ2-7 . TRBV11-2 TGTGCCAGCAGCCCTGCTACGGGGAGGCGGGTGTCCTACGAGCAGTACTTC CASSPATGRRVSYEQYF
. TRBJ2-2 . TRBV5-1 TGCGCCAGCAGCCTGGGACACTCCACCGGGGAGCTGTTTTTT CASSLGHSTGELFF
. TRBJ1-3 . TRBV20-1 TGCAGTGCTAGTGGCGGCCCGGTGGACACCATATATTTT CSASGGPVDTIYF
TRBD1 TRBJ2-3 . TRBV4-3 TGCGCCAGCAGCCAAACAGGGGCAACAGATACGCAGTATTTT CASSQTGATDTQYF
TRBD1 TRBJ1-2 . TRBV27 TGTGCCAGCAGTGAGGACAGGGTTGGCTACACCTTC CASSEDRVGYTF
. TRBJ2-4 . TRBV5-5 TGTGCCAGCAGCCCTACCTTGCGGGACATTCAGTACTTC CASSPTLRDIQYF
TRBD2 TRBJ2-1 . TRBV2 TGTGCCAGCAGTGTAGGCGGGGGGGCTTCAAATGAGCAGTTCTTC CASSVGGGASNEQFF
TRBD2 TRBJ2-1 . TRBV4-3 TGCGCCAGCAGGAGCACTAGCGGGGAGCAGTTCTTC CASRSTSGEQFF
. TRBJ1-6 . TRBV5-6 TGTGCCAGCAGCAGCGGACAGTTAAGACATTCACCCCTCCACTTT CASSSGQLRHSPLHF
TRBD1 TRBJ2-7 few TRBV9 TGTGCCAGCAGCGCCTCTGGGGGGACAGGGTACTACGAGCAGTACTTC CASSASGGTGYYEQYF
TRBD1 TRBJ1-5 . TRBV2 TGTGCCAGCAGTGAAAGACAGGGTGGGCGTCAGCCCCAGCATTTT CASSERQGGRQPQHF
. TRBJ1-1 once TRBV30 TGTGCCTGGAGTGTAGGCAGAGGTTCTGAAGCTTTCTTT CAWSVGRGSEAFF
. TRBJ2-3 . TRBV18 TGTGCCAGCTCACCAGTATCGTCCGGCACAGATACGCAGTATTTT CASSPVSSGTDTQYF
TRBD1 TRBJ2-1 . TRBV5-1 TGCGCCAGCAGCATCCGTAGACAGGGTTGGGGTAATGAGCAGTTCTTC CASSIRRQGWGNEQFF
. TRBJ2-1 . TRBV28 TGTGCCAGCAGGTCCCTGGTGGTGAGTCATGAGCAGTTCTTC CASRSLVVSHEQFF
. TRBJ1-6 . TRBV9 TGTGCCAGCAGCGTAGGATCAGGGAGGTATAATTCACCCCTCCACTTT CASSVGSGRYNSPLHF
TRBD2 TRBJ2-4 . TRBV30 TGTGCCTGGAGTGTACTAAGCGGGATTGGCTTC CAWSVLSGIGF
. TRBJ1-5 . TRBV19 TGTGCCAGTAGTTCTCGACACCTTAGCAATCAGCCCCAGCATTTT CASSSRHLSNQPQHF
TRBD1 TRBJ2-3 . TRBV5-6 TGTGCCAGCAGCGTGACAGGGACCTACGATACGCAGTATTTT CASSVTGTYDTQYF
. TRBJ2-5 . TRBV10-1 TGCGCCAGCAGTGAGTCTCTACCGACCCACCGGGACATCGACCAAGAGACCCAGTACTTC CASSESLPTHRDIDQETQYF
. TRBJ2-7 . TRBV9 TGTGCCAGCAGCGTAGCTGGGGGCGGGAGCTCCCACGAGCAGTACTTC CASSVAGGGSSHEQYF
TRBD2 TRBJ2-1 once TRBV6-1 TGTGCCAGCAGTGAATTTGGTAGCGGGACAAACTACAATGAGCAGTTCTTC CASSEFGSGTNYNEQFF
TRBD2 TRBJ2-1 once TRBV5-4 TGTGCCAGCAGCTTGGGGGCTAGCGGAGTCTCCTACAATGAGCAGTTCTTC CASSLGASGVSYNEQFF
. TRBJ2-7 once TRBV28 TGTGCCAGCAGCCTAGAAAGGGGTTGGGGCGAGCAGTACTTC CASSLERGWGEQYF
TRBD1 TRBJ2-5 . TRBV7-7 TGTGCTAGCAGCTCAGACAGGGGAGAGACCCAGTACTTC CASSSDRGETQYF
TRBD1 TRBJ1-5 . TRBV7-2 TGTGCCAGCAGCACCCGGACAGGGGCGGGCCAGCCCCAGCATTTT CASSTRTGAGQPQHF
. TRBJ1-6 . TRBV2 TGTGCCAGCAGTGAGTCTATGGTATCGGGGGTAAGGATCGGTAATTCACCCCTCCACTTT CASSESMVSGVRIGNSPLHF
. TRBJ2-2 . TRBV11-3 TGTGCCAGCAGCTCCCAGTACACCGGGGAGCTGTTTTTT CASSSQYTGELFF
TRBD2 TRBJ2-1 . TRBV29-1 TGCAGCGTGACACTAGCGGGGGTCTCCTACAATGAGCAGTTCTTC CSVTLAGVSYNEQFF
. TRBJ2-7 . TRBV10-3 TGTGCCATCAGTGAGGAGGGTTACGAGCAGTACTTC CAISEEGYEQYF
TRBD1 TRBJ2-7 . TRBV6-5 TGTGCCAGCAGTTCCCACAGGGGCCCCTACGAGCAGTACTTC CASSSHRGPYEQYF
. TRBJ2-7 once TRBV11-3 TGTGCCAGCAGCTTAGATCGTAACAGACATAATGGCTACGAGCAGTACTTC CASSLDRNRHNGYEQYF
TRBD1 TRBJ1-5 . TRBV24-1 TGTGCCACCGGGACAGTCGACAATCAGCCCCAGCATTTT CATGTVDNQPQHF
TRBD1 TRBJ1-1 few TRBV6-6 TGTGCCAGCAGTTACCTGGACAGGGAAGCTTTCTTT CASSYLDREAFF
. TRBJ1-3 . TRBV3-1/TRBV3-2 TGTGCCAGCAGCCAAGCGGGGGATGGGAGAAACACCATATATTTT CASSQAGDGRNTIYF
TRBD2 TRBJ2-7 . TRBV7-6 TGTGCCAGCAGCCGAAATAGCGGGACCTACGAGCAGTACTTC CASSRNSGTYEQYF
TRBD2 TRBJ2-2 once TRBV29-1 TGCAGCGTTGGCATAGCGGGGGTCCCCGGGGAGCTGTTTTTT CSVGIAGVPGELFF
. TRBJ1-2 . TRBV5-4 TGTGCCAGCAGCCCGACACTCCAGGGCCCTTATGGCTACACCTTC CASSPTLQGPYGYTF
. TRBJ1-2 . TRBV14 TGTGCCAGCAGCCTGATGAGAGGAGGCGGCTACACCTTC CASSLMRGGGYTF
TRBD1 TRBJ1-1 . TRBV5-8 TGTGCCAGCAGCTGGGGACAGGGTGAAGCTTTCTTT CASSWGQGEAFF